This T cell receptor beta chain was sequenced for a study of blood T cell repertoires in COVID-19. Study overall: Both acute and convalescent COVID-19 samples were obtained from the United States, Italy and Spain. From T cells, B-cell-depleted T cells, or PBMCs came the material, which was cDNA or gDNA.

V was clipped by 5 bases and J by 4 bases; unmatched bases: 4. Per the germline V gene, CDR1 is SGHVS and CDR2 is FNYEAQ. There are 15 residues in the CDR3. Assay: immunoSEQ multiplex PCR; the TCRdb copy retains only in-frame clones and omits some. The sample lists under 150,000 clones, roughly four fifths occurring once. This sequence originates from a man in his 70s with active or convalescent COVID-19. The chain has TRBV7-6 and TRBJ2-1; TRBD1 agrees at 11 bases. The sequenced sample was peripheral blood. The CDR3 DNA reads TGTGCCAGCAGCCAAGGACAGGGGGCGTACAATGAGCAGTTCTTC. Amino acid sequence: CASSQGQGAYNEQFF. The full variable domain, its missing parts supplied by reference TRBV7-6 and TRBJ2-1, is GAGVSQSPRYKVTKRGQDVALRCDPISGHVSLYWYRQALGQGPEFLTYFNYEAQQDKSGLPNDRFSAERPEGSISTLTIQRTEQRDSAMYRCASSQGQGAYNEQFFGPGTRLTVL.